The rows below give T cell receptor beta chains drawn from one sample of a study of HIV-infected patients and healthy controls. One entry per CDR3 protein results from TCRdb running MiXCR on the 5' RACE reads. The sample has about 15,000 distinct CDR3 sequences; approximately 7% are singletons. Source material: blood. These receptors all stem from an adult in good health. The CDR3 runs from the conserved cysteine through the conserved F or W. A D gene is named only where the DNA matches it firmly. Rows may omit the clone size; those that give it use once, few, many or a size class.

clone size: many
V gene: TRBV7-8
D gene: TRBD2
J gene: TRBJ2-5
CDR3 DNA: TGTGCCAGCCAAAACCGACCCCTAGCGGGAATCGGAGAGACCCAGTACTTC
CDR3 protein: CASQNRPLAGIGETQYF

clone size: -
V gene: TRBV27
D gene: -
J gene: TRBJ1-1
CDR3 DNA: TGTGCCAGCAGTACGGGAGGTAATATTAGGAACACTGAAGCTTTCTTT
CDR3 protein: CASSTGGNIRNTEAFF

clone size: many
V gene: TRBV12-3/TRBV12-4
D gene: -
J gene: TRBJ2-3
CDR3 DNA: TGTGCCAGCAGCCATACGGGGATTAGCACAGATACGCAGTATTTT
CDR3 protein: CASSHTGISTDTQYF

clone size: medium-sized
V gene: TRBV2
D gene: TRBD2
J gene: TRBJ2-7
CDR3 DNA: TGTGCCAGCTTGGTCCCTAGCGGCAACTCCTACGAGCAGTACTTC
CDR3 protein: CASLVPSGNSYEQYF

clone size: many
V gene: TRBV4-3
D gene: TRBD2
J gene: TRBJ2-7
CDR3 DNA: TGCGCCAGCAGCCAGGCTAGCGGGGGCCAGTACGAGCAGTACTTC
CDR3 protein: CASSQASGGQYEQYF

clone size: many
V gene: TRBV28
D gene: -
J gene: TRBJ1-2
CDR3 DNA: TGTGCCAGCAGTCTCCAGTGGGCAAATGGCTACACCTTC
CDR3 protein: CASSLQWANGYTF

clone size: once
V gene: TRBV7-2
D gene: -
J gene: TRBJ2-1
CDR3 DNA: TGTGCCAGCAGCTTAGCGGGGATTAACAATGAGCAGTTCTTC
CDR3 protein: CASSLAGINNEQFF

clone size: many
V gene: TRBV7-2
D gene: -
J gene: TRBJ2-2
CDR3 DNA: TGTGCCAGCAGCTTAGGGTCTACAGTGAACACCGGGGAGCTGTTTTTT
CDR3 protein: CASSLGSTVNTGELFF

clone size: many
V gene: TRBV12-3/TRBV12-4
D gene: -
J gene: TRBJ2-1
CDR3 DNA: TGTGCCAGCAGCCGGCGGGTCGGTTACAATGAGCAGTTCTTC
CDR3 protein: CASSRRVGYNEQFF

clone size: many
V gene: TRBV20-1
D gene: TRBD2
J gene: TRBJ2-7
CDR3 DNA: TGCAGTGCTAGTAGCCTAGCGGGGGTCAACGAGCAGTACTTC
CDR3 protein: CSASSLAGVNEQYF

clone size: medium-sized
V gene: TRBV27
D gene: -
J gene: TRBJ2-3
CDR3 DNA: TGTGCCAGCAGTTTCATCCAGGGCTACACAGATACGCAGTATTTT
CDR3 protein: CASSFIQGYTDTQYF

clone size: many
V gene: TRBV29-1
D gene: -
J gene: TRBJ1-1
CDR3 DNA: TGCAGCGCCCAAAGGGGGTCCGTGAATGAAGCTTTCTTT
CDR3 protein: CSAQRGSVNEAFF

clone size: -
V gene: TRBV7-2
D gene: TRBD2
J gene: TRBJ2-6
CDR3 DNA: TGTGCCAGCAGCCCGAGCGGGGTCTCTGGGGCCAACGTCCTGACTTTC
CDR3 protein: CASSPSGVSGANVLTF

clone size: few
V gene: TRBV5-1
D gene: TRBD1
J gene: TRBJ2-7
CDR3 DNA: TGCGCCAGCAGCTTCGACAGGGGCCCCTACGAGCAGTACTTC
CDR3 protein: CASSFDRGPYEQYF

clone size: many
V gene: TRBV6-5
D gene: -
J gene: TRBJ2-1
CDR3 DNA: TGTGCCACCGCTTGGGGTCGCTACAATGAGCAGTTCTTC
CDR3 protein: CATAWGRYNEQFF

clone size: many
V gene: TRBV4-3
D gene: TRBD1
J gene: TRBJ1-1
CDR3 DNA: TGCGCCAGCAGCCAAGATGATCAGGGGGTATCGGGCACTGAAGCTTTCTTT
CDR3 protein: CASSQDDQGVSGTEAFF

clone size: many
V gene: TRBV7-7
D gene: -
J gene: TRBJ2-1
CDR3 DNA: TGTGCTAGCAGCCGTATAGCGGACAATGAGCAGTTCTTC
CDR3 protein: CASSRIADNEQFF

clone size: medium-sized
V gene: TRBV7-3
D gene: -
J gene: TRBJ2-1
CDR3 DNA: TGTGCCAGCAGCTTACACAGCTCCTACAATGAGCAGTTCTTC
CDR3 protein: CASSLHSSYNEQFF

clone size: many
V gene: TRBV4-1
D gene: TRBD2
J gene: TRBJ2-7
CDR3 DNA: TGCGCCAGCAGCCACCCGGGACTAGCCTACGAGCAGTACTTC
CDR3 protein: CASSHPGLAYEQYF

clone size: many
V gene: TRBV6-2/TRBV6-3
D gene: -
J gene: TRBJ1-5
CDR3 DNA: TGTGCCAGCAGTGTGCGGACGGATAGCAATCAGCCCCAGCATTTT
CDR3 protein: CASSVRTDSNQPQHF

clone size: many
V gene: TRBV6-6
D gene: -
J gene: TRBJ1-5
CDR3 DNA: TGTGCCGCCAGCTCAGCAAGCAATCAGCCCCAGCATTTT
CDR3 protein: CAASSASNQPQHF

clone size: -
V gene: TRBV20-1
D gene: TRBD1
J gene: TRBJ1-5
CDR3 DNA: TGCAGTGCTCAAGACAGGGGGCGGAATCAGCCCCAGCATTTT
CDR3 protein: CSAQDRGRNQPQHF

clone size: medium-sized
V gene: TRBV2
D gene: -
J gene: TRBJ2-3
CDR3 DNA: TGTGCCAGCAGTGATCTAGGCCGCAGCACAGATACGCAGTATTTT
CDR3 protein: CASSDLGRSTDTQYF

clone size: medium-sized
V gene: TRBV20-1
D gene: TRBD2
J gene: TRBJ2-1
CDR3 DNA: TGCAGTGCTAGTAGTACTAGCGGATATAATGAGCAGTTCTTC
CDR3 protein: CSASSTSGYNEQFF

clone size: -
V gene: TRBV5-3
D gene: -
J gene: TRBJ2-2
CDR3 DNA: TGTGCCAGAAGCTTGCCTTTGACGGGGGGCTGGAACACCGGGGAGCTGTTTTTT
CDR3 protein: CARSLPLTGGWNTGELFF

clone size: many
V gene: TRBV7-9
D gene: TRBD1
J gene: TRBJ1-4
CDR3 DNA: TGTGCCAGCAGCTTAAGACAGGGCGAATTTAATGAAAAACTGTTTTTT
CDR3 protein: CASSLRQGEFNEKLFF

clone size: many
V gene: TRBV11-2
D gene: TRBD1
J gene: TRBJ1-5
CDR3 DNA: TGTGCCAGCAGTGATGGACAGGGACTCGGAAGCAATCAGCCCCAGCATTTT
CDR3 protein: CASSDGQGLGSNQPQHF

clone size: -
V gene: TRBV23-1
D gene: -
J gene: TRBJ2-6
CDR3 DNA: TGCGCCAGCAGTCTAAGCTCTGGGGGCTCTGGGGCCAACGTCCTGACTTTC
CDR3 protein: CASSLSSGGSGANVLTF

clone size: few
V gene: TRBV19
D gene: TRBD1
J gene: TRBJ1-5
CDR3 DNA: TGTGCCAGTACGGACAGGGACGTGAATCAGCCCCAGCATTTT
CDR3 protein: CASTDRDVNQPQHF

clone size: many
V gene: TRBV7-2
D gene: -
J gene: TRBJ1-5
CDR3 DNA: TGTGCCAGCAGCGGCCGAGATGGGGGACCCAATCAGCCCCAGCATTTT
CDR3 protein: CASSGRDGGPNQPQHF

clone size: many
V gene: TRBV30
D gene: TRBD1
J gene: TRBJ1-6
CDR3 DNA: TGTGCCTGGAAACAACCCGGGACAGATAATTCACCCCTCCACTTT
CDR3 protein: CAWKQPGTDNSPLHF

clone size: many
V gene: TRBV6-1
D gene: -
J gene: TRBJ1-1
CDR3 DNA: TGTGCCAGCAGTGAAGTCGGGGGGCTTGGCACTGAAGCTTTCTTT
CDR3 protein: CASSEVGGLGTEAFF

clone size: -
V gene: TRBV6-2/TRBV6-3
D gene: -
J gene: TRBJ2-7
CDR3 DNA: TGTGCCAGCAGAAACCGACAGAGCTCCTACGAGCAGTACTTC
CDR3 protein: CASRNRQSSYEQYF

clone size: many
V gene: TRBV20-1
D gene: -
J gene: TRBJ1-5
CDR3 DNA: TGCAGTGCTAGCAGTCTGCCTAACCAGCCCCAGCATTTT
CDR3 protein: CSASSLPNQPQHF

clone size: many
V gene: TRBV20-1
D gene: -
J gene: TRBJ1-1
CDR3 DNA: TGCAGTGCTAGGGGTCGGACCCTCGCTGAAGCTTTCTTT
CDR3 protein: CSARGRTLAEAFF

clone size: many
V gene: TRBV5-4
D gene: TRBD1
J gene: TRBJ2-3
CDR3 DNA: TGTGCCAGCAGCTTGACAGGGGCCTTCACAGATACGCAGTATTTT
CDR3 protein: CASSLTGAFTDTQYF

clone size: many
V gene: TRBV4-3
D gene: -
J gene: TRBJ1-1
CDR3 DNA: TGCGCCAGCAGCCACACCACCGGGGGGCTCGCTGAAGCTTTCTTT
CDR3 protein: CASSHTTGGLAEAFF

clone size: medium-sized
V gene: TRBV4-1
D gene: -
J gene: TRBJ1-2
CDR3 DNA: TGCGCCAGCAGCCAAGGATACAGGACAGAGACACTCTATGGCTACACCTTC
CDR3 protein: CASSQGYRTETLYGYTF

clone size: many
V gene: TRBV9
D gene: -
J gene: TRBJ1-2
CDR3 DNA: TGTGCCAGCAGCGCCGCACCGACAGAGAACTATGGCTACACCTTC
CDR3 protein: CASSAAPTENYGYTF

clone size: medium-sized
V gene: TRBV7-9
D gene: TRBD1
J gene: TRBJ2-7
CDR3 DNA: TGTGCCAGCAGTTATCAGGGGGTCCCATCCTACGAGCAGTACTTC
CDR3 protein: CASSYQGVPSYEQYF

clone size: -
V gene: TRBV18
D gene: TRBD1
J gene: TRBJ1-4
CDR3 DNA: TGTGCCAGCTCACCAGAACAGGGGGAAAAACTGTTTTTT
CDR3 protein: CASSPEQGEKLFF

clone size: medium-sized
V gene: TRBV12-3/TRBV12-4
D gene: -
J gene: TRBJ2-1
CDR3 DNA: TGTGCCAGCAGTGCCCCACTAGACCCCCTTTACAATGAGCAGTTCTTC
CDR3 protein: CASSAPLDPLYNEQFF

clone size: medium-sized
V gene: TRBV2
D gene: -
J gene: TRBJ1-5
CDR3 DNA: TGTGCCAGCAAAATTTCGGGGGACAATCAGCCCCAGCATTTT
CDR3 protein: CASKISGDNQPQHF

clone size: many
V gene: TRBV29-1
D gene: TRBD1
J gene: TRBJ1-1
CDR3 DNA: TGCAGCGTTGAACGAACAGGGGGCAGAGGGAACACTGAAGCTTTCTTT
CDR3 protein: CSVERTGGRGNTEAFF

clone size: medium-sized
V gene: TRBV6-5
D gene: TRBD1
J gene: TRBJ2-3
CDR3 DNA: TGTGCCAGCAGTTACTTGGGACAGGGTACAGATACGCAGTATTTT
CDR3 protein: CASSYLGQGTDTQYF

clone size: many
V gene: TRBV7-2
D gene: -
J gene: TRBJ2-7
CDR3 DNA: TGTGCCAGCAGCTCAGGTTGGGGAAGCTCCGAGCAGTACTTC
CDR3 protein: CASSSGWGSSEQYF

clone size: many
V gene: TRBV7-9
D gene: TRBD2
J gene: TRBJ2-7
CDR3 DNA: TGTGCCAGCAGCCCACGGACTAGCGGGTCCTACGAGCAGTACTTC
CDR3 protein: CASSPRTSGSYEQYF

clone size: many
V gene: TRBV28
D gene: -
J gene: TRBJ1-5
CDR3 DNA: TGTGCCAGCCGATACAGGGTTTCAGGCAATCAGCCCCAGCATTTT
CDR3 protein: CASRYRVSGNQPQHF

clone size: few
V gene: TRBV20-1
D gene: TRBD2
J gene: TRBJ2-3
CDR3 DNA: TGCAGTGTCGGGCTAGCGGGAGTGCATACGCAGTATTTT
CDR3 protein: CSVGLAGVHTQYF

clone size: few
V gene: TRBV19
D gene: -
J gene: TRBJ2-2
CDR3 DNA: TGTGCCAGTAGTATAGTTACAGGTGGTACCGGGGAGCTGTTTTTT
CDR3 protein: CASSIVTGGTGELFF